Listed here are 28 T cell receptor beta chains from one sample, sequenced in a study of blood T cell repertoires in COVID-19 (dated by TCRdb to 2018 to 2021). The library came from the immunoSEQ multiplex PCR assay. What TCRdb holds here is the immuneACCESS table cut down to in-frame rearrangements. Part of the clones is not present; checked against another copy, under half of the missing clones reflect an unresolved V gene, and the others are unexplained. The sample data list around 220,000 clones, and approximately 84% of these were observed just once. The ten largest clonotypes hold roughly 7.6% of the sample. Material for sequencing was peripheral blood. These receptors were obtained from a woman older than 75 with COVID-19, enrolled during active disease.

This clone was found once. The gene calls are TRBV3-1 (or the pseudogene TRBV3-2) and TRBJ1-1; no firm D call. Looked up from germline, CDR1 is LGHDT and CDR2 is YNNKEL (reference sequence). Trimming shortened V by 4 bases and J by 2 bases, and 14 bases separated the two germline ends. The CDR3 is 15 amino acids. CDR3 loop: CASSRVGIGNTEAFF. Written as DNA, the CDR3 is TGTGCCAGCAGCCGAGTGGGCATCGGTAACACTGAAGCTTTCTTT.

The V call is TRBV27, the J call TRBJ1-6, with D perhaps TRBD1 (6 bases). Trimming cost V 6 bases and J 8 bases, with 8 bases left between them. The CDR3 has 12 amino acids. Germline V lookup: CDR1 MNHEY, CDR2 SMNVEV (reference sequence). CDR3 loop: CASRRGHSPLHF. As DNA, the CDR3 is TGTGCCAGCAGGCGGGGGCATTCACCCCTCCACTTT.

The chain has TRBV7-2 and TRBJ2-1; weak D call: TRBD2 (5 bases). There are 15 residues in the CDR3. Germline V lookup: CDR1 SGHTA, CDR2 FQGNSA. V lost 5 bases to trimming and J lost 8 bases, with 19 bases between them. The CDR3 nucleotides are TGTGCCAGCAGCCCCCAGAGGCGGGCCGGCGATGAGCAGTTCTTC. This codes for CASSPQRRAGDEQFF.

The chain links TRBV5-1 to TRBJ2-3; the match to TRBD2 covers 8 bases. Trimming cost V 0 bases and J 0 bases; bases outside gene matches: 6. Germline loops: CDR1 SGHRS, CDR2 YFSETQ. This CDR3 has 17 amino acids. The CDR3 reads CASSLAGREVSTDTQYF. The CDR3 region has the DNA TGCGCCAGCAGCTTGGCCGGGCGGGAGGTTAGCACAGATACGCAGTATTTT.

The J gene is TRBJ1-3, the V gene TRBV11-2, with TRBD1 matching over 7 bases. The V segment lost 2 bases and the J segment 0 bases; nucleotides outside the gene matches: 10. The CDR3 is 18 amino acids. Per germline, CDR1 SGHAT and CDR2 FQNNGV. CDR3 loop: CASSLLFGRGVSGNTIYF. Written as DNA, the CDR3 is TGTGCCAGCAGCTTATTGTTCGGCAGGGGGGTCTCTGGAAACACCATATATTTT.

The V and J genes are TRBV5-1 and TRBJ2-3; 10 bases line up with TRBD2. The ends lost 1 base at V and 5 bases at J; junction bases unmatched: 10. Germline V gene lookup returns CDR1 SGHRS and CDR2 YFSETQ. The CDR3 contains 17 residues. The CDR3 spells CASSLPILAGNVDTQYF. The CDR3 coding sequence is TGCGCCAGCAGCTTGCCCATACTAGCGGGAAACGTAGATACGCAGTATTTT.

Only one count was recorded for this clone. This chain links TRBV29-1 with TRBJ2-2; 8 bases are a match to TRBD2. CDR1 SQVTM and CDR2 ANQGSEA come from the germline V gene. V shed 7 bases and J 7 bases; nucleotides not matched to a gene: 14. The CDR3 length is 15 residues. The CDR3 is CSAAGVSGIGGELFF. CDR3 DNA sequence: TGCAGCGCTGCGGGAGTTAGCGGGATCGGCGGGGAGCTGTTTTTT.

The chain joins TRBV14 to TRBJ2-3, with D tentatively TRBD2 (6 bases). V dropped 5 bases and J dropped 8 bases, with 11 bases sitting between them. The CDR3 loop spans 12 amino acids. The germline CDR1 and CDR2 sequences are SGHDN and FVKESK. As DNA, the CDR3 is TGTGCCAGCAGCGCGGTGGGGGGTACGCAGTATTTT. Translation gives CASSAVGGTQYF.

This chain joins TRBV5-4 and TRBJ1-2, with a possible D match to TRBD1 (6 bases). The V gene lost 9 bases and the J gene lost 3 bases, with 12 bases spanning the gap. The CDR3 extends over 12 amino acids. Per germline, CDR1 SGHNT and CDR2 YYREEE (reference sequence). CDR3 protein: CATKQGDYGYTF. The CDR3 nucleotides are TGTGCCACAAAACAGGGTGACTATGGCTACACCTTC. Filled out from reference TRBV5-4 and TRBJ1-2, the complete variable domain reads ETGVTQSPTHLIKTRGQQVTLRCSSQSGHNTVSWYQQALGQGPQFIFQYYREEENGRGNFPPRFSGLQFPNYSSELNVNALELDDSALYLCATKQGDYGYTFGSGTRLTVV.

This chain links TRBV27 with TRBJ1-2; D is unclear. The germline gives CDR1 MNHEY, CDR2 SMNVEV (reference sequence). CDR3 length equals 14 residues. The V end was cut by 6 bases, the J end by 2 bases, with 13 bases between. CDR3 sequence (DNA): TGTGCCAGCAGCACGGTTTTCGGGAACTATGGCTACACCTTC. This sequence encodes CASSTVFGNYGYTF.

The J gene is TRBJ2-6, the V gene TRBV4-1, with 8 bases fitting TRBD1. CDR1 is MGHRA and CDR2 is YSYEKL in the germline V gene. The CDR3 loop spans 15 amino acids. V lost 10 bases and J lost 0; bases outside the gene matches: 5. The CDR3, as DNA: TGCGCCACATCAACAGGGGGCTCTGGGGCCAACGTCCTGACTTTC. This codes for CATSTGGSGANVLTF.

The chain couples TRBV25-1 to TRBJ1-2, with 7 bases that match TRBD1. The CDR3 has 14 amino acids. Germline loops: CDR1 MGHDK, CDR2 SYGVNS. With V trimmed by 4 bases and J by 8 bases, 10 bases remained unmatched. The CDR3 loop is CASSGGGIVRGYTF. CDR3 nucleotide sequence: TGTGCCAGCAGTGGAGGGGGCATCGTCCGGGGCTACACCTTC.

This chain connects TRBV7-3 to TRBJ2-2, with 8 bases aligning to TRBD2. CDR1 and CDR2 (germline): SGHTA, FQGTGA. V shed 7 bases, J shed 4 bases, and the junction held 8 bases outside the gene matches. CDR3 length: 15 amino acids. This CDR3 reads CASTYPGGGTGELFF. The CDR3 DNA is TGTGCCAGCACCTACCCCGGGGGGGGCACCGGGGAGCTGTTTTTT.

The rearrangement links TRBV7-6 to TRBJ2-3, with 10 bases lining up with TRBD1. The CDR3 length is 14 residues. The J segment lost 3 bases and the V segment lost 5 bases, leaving 2 bases of the junction unmatched. Per the germline V gene, CDR1 is SGHVS and CDR2 is FNYEAQ. CDR3 sequence reads: CASSPGQGTDTQYF. The DNA of the CDR3 is TGTGCCAGCAGCCCGGGACAGGGGACAGATACGCAGTATTTT.

The rearrangement joins TRBV6-6 to TRBJ2-2, with D possibly being TRBD1 (6 bases). Germline V CDR1 and CDR2: MNHNY, SVGAGI (reference sequence). This CDR3 spans 14 amino acids. Trimming removed 7 bases from V and 4 bases from J, with 13 bases in between. The CDR3 DNA reads as TGTGCCAGCAAGGGACCAGGGGCCACCGGGGAGCTGTTTTTT. Protein product: CASKGPGATGELFF.

This chain uses TRBV5-1 with TRBJ1-3, with 9 nucleotides matching TRBD1. Germline-derived CDR1 and CDR2 are SGHRS and YFSETQ. The CDR3 runs 17 residues. V shed 0 bases, J shed 4 bases, and the junction held 8 bases outside the gene matches. CDR3 in DNA: TGCGCCAGCAGCTTGGTTGGACAGGGGATGGGAGGAAACACCATATATTTT. It codes for CASSLVGQGMGGNTIYF. Using reference TRBV5-1 and TRBJ1-3 for the parts outside the CDR3, the full variable domain is KAGVTQTPRYLIKTRGQQVTLSCSPISGHRSVSWYQQTPGQGLQFLFEYFSETQRNKGNFPGRFSGRQFSNSRSEMNVSTLELGDSALYLCASSLVGQGMGGNTIYFGEGSWLTVV.

V is TRBV18 and J is TRBJ1-1; D perhaps matches TRBD1 (5 bases). Germline V gene lookup returns CDR1 KGHSH and CDR2 LQKENI. V lost 5 bases, J lost 5 bases, and 12 bases lay in between. The CDR3 consists of 13 residues. Here the CDR3 reads CASSVKEGTEAFF. The CDR3 nucleotides are TGTGCCAGCTCAGTAAAGGAGGGGACTGAAGCTTTCTTT.

There are a few counts of this clone. The V and J genes are TRBV7-9 and TRBJ2-6; 9 nucleotides agree with TRBD1. The CDR3 extends over 17 amino acids. Losses at the gene ends were 4 bases for V and 3 bases for J; bases not matched to a gene: 7. The germline gives CDR1 SEHNR, CDR2 FQNEAQ (reference sequence). CDR3 loop: CASSSDRGVHGANVLTF. In DNA form, the CDR3 reads TGTGCCAGCAGCTCTGACAGGGGGGTACATGGGGCCAACGTCCTGACTTTC.

This chain joins TRBV3-1 (or the pseudogene TRBV3-2) and TRBJ2-7, with D possibly TRBD2 on 5 matching bases. Trimming cost V 1 base and J 4 bases, with 8 bases left between them. The length of the CDR3 is 13 residues. The germline CDR1 and CDR2 sequences are LGHDT and YNNKEL (reference sequence). For the CDR3, the DNA is TGTGCCAGCAGCCAAGCCCGGGGTTACGAGCAGTACTTC. It encodes CASSQARGYEQYF.

The V gene is TRBV15, the J gene TRBJ2-3, with D possibly matching TRBD2 (6 bases). Germline loops: CDR1 LNHNV, CDR2 YYDKDF (reference sequence). This CDR3 is 13 amino acids long. Between the trimmed V and J ends, which lost 3 bases and 11 bases, there was a span of 15 bases. The CDR3 DNA reads TGTGCCACCAGCAGCCGTAGTCTGGGGGGGCAGTATTTT. Translation: CATSSRSLGGQYF.

The V and J genes are TRBV19 and TRBJ1-1; 11 bases map to TRBD1. The CDR3 is 16 amino acids. With V trimmed by 4 bases and J by 0 bases, 4 bases remained unmatched. Germline V gives CDR1 LNHDA, CDR2 SQIVND (reference sequence). CDR3 amino acids: CASSRGQGDLNTEAFF. The CDR3 DNA follows: TGTGCCAGTAGTAGGGGACAGGGGGATTTGAACACTGAAGCTTTCTTT.

This sequence joins TRBV5-1 and TRBJ2-7; D is ambiguous. Germline V gene data show CDR1 as SGHRS and CDR2 as YFSETQ. This CDR3 comprises 13 residues. V was shortened by 2 bases and J by 6 bases, with 12 bases between the two germline ends. The chain's CDR3 is CASSFSLPGEQYF. The CDR3 bases are TGCGCCAGCAGCTTTTCACTGCCGGGCGAGCAGTACTTC.

The V gene is TRBV20-1, the J gene TRBJ2-7, with D perhaps matching TRBD2 (6 bases). The ends were cut back, 3 bases at V and 3 bases at J, with 12 bases in the middle. The germline V gene has CDR1 DFQATT and CDR2 SNEGSKA (reference sequence). The CDR3 loop spans 13 amino acids. The CDR3 DNA is TGCAGTGCTAGTAGCGGAATCGGCTACGAGCAGTACTTC. Its protein is CSASSGIGYEQYF.

The chain employs TRBV24-1 and TRBJ2-3; D is unclear. The V end was cut by 6 bases, the J end by 0 bases, with 9 bases between. The CDR3 has 14 residues. CDR1 is KGHDR and CDR2 is SFDVKD in the germline V gene. The CDR3, as DNA: TGTGCCACCAGTCCGTCCTCTAGCACAGATACGCAGTATTTT. It yields the protein CATSPSSSTDTQYF.

The genes are TRBV20-1 and TRBJ2-7; D possibly corresponds to TRBD2 (5 bases). Germline V lookup: CDR1 DFQATT, CDR2 SNEGSKA (reference sequence). This CDR3 is built from 11 residues. Trimming took off 6 bases at V and 7 bases at J, with 13 bases between the two ends. CDR3 in amino acids: CSAQSGFEQYF. The CDR3 nucleotides are TGCAGTGCCCAGTCGGGGTTTGAGCAGTACTTC.

The chain recombines TRBV2 with TRBJ2-1, with D unclear. The germline V gene encodes CDR1 SNHLY and CDR2 FYNNEI. The CDR3 has 13 residues. Trimming left V 7 bases short and J 8 bases short, with 15 bases between. For the CDR3, the DNA is TGTGCCAGCAAACGACTGCCTGGCGATGAGCAGTTCTTC. Translated: CASKRLPGDEQFF. The full variable domain, in which reference TRBV2 and TRBJ2-1 provide the parts outside the CDR3, is EPEVTQTPSHQVTQMGQEVILRCVPISNHLYFYWYRQILGQKVEFLVSFYNNEISEKSEIFDDQFSVERPDGSNFTLKIRSTKLEDSAMYFCASKRLPGDEQFFGPGTRLTVL.

As DNA, the CDR3 is TGTGCCAGCAGTGCTGTGGGGACACCCAATGAGCAGTTCTTC. It encodes CASSAVGTPNEQFF. The V call is TRBV5-4, the J call TRBJ2-1, with D maybe TRBD1 (6 bases). V was pared by 5 bases and J by 6 bases, with 15 bases between. CDR1 and CDR2 from the germline V gene are SGHNT and YYREEE (reference sequence). The CDR3 is 14 amino acids.

The chain couples TRBV28 to TRBJ1-1; possible D gene TRBD1, 5 bases. Trimming took 7 bases from V and 2 from J, leaving 14 bases between them. Germline values: CDR1 MDHEN, CDR2 SYDVKM. The CDR3 has 14 amino acids. This chain's CDR3 is CASTPSGLNTEAFF. CDR3 nucleotides: TGTGCCAGCACCCCTTCGGGACTAAACACTGAAGCTTTCTTT. Using reference TRBV28 and TRBJ1-1 for the parts outside the CDR3, the full variable domain is DVKVTQSSRYLVKRTGEKVFLECVQDMDHENMFWYRQDPGLGLRLIYFSYDVKMKEKGDIPEGYSVSREKKERFSLILESASTNQTSMYLCASTPSGLNTEAFFGQGTRLTVV.